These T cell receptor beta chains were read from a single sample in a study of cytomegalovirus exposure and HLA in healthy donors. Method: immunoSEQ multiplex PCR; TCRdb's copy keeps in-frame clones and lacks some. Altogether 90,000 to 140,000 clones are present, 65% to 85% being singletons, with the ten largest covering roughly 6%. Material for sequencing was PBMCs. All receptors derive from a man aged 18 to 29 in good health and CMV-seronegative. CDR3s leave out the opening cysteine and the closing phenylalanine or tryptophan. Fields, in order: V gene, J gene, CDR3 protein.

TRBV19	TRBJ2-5	ASSLNPRETQY
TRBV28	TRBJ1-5	ASSPRDRARNQPQH
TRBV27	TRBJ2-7	ASSFGLTYEQY
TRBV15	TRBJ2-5	ATSRDGGSQETQY
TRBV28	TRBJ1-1	ASKPLDRAAF
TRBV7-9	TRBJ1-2	ASSLGQGVYGYT
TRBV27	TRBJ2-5	ASSLFGGWEETQY
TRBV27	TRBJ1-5	ASGKTGPNQPQH
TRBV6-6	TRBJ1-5	ASNDRVDQPQH
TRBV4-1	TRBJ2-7	ASSQSPINRRAYEQY
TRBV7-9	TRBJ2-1	ASSPGRSSYNEQF
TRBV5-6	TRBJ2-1	ASSLRSSSYNEQF
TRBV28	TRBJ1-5	ASSLPTRNQPQH
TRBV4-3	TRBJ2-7	ASSQDERGPYEQY
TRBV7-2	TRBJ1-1	ASSLEPGFMNTEAF
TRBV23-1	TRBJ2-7	ASSRDRESSYEQY
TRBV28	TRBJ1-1	ASTIAGWNEAF
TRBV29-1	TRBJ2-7	SVLGSEIKQY
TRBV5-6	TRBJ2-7	ASSPRDRGYEQY
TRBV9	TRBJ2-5	ASSVSYGGGYRETQY
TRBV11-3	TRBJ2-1	ASSWGGLTSGSTSLYEQF
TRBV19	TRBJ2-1	ASSRRLAGAHEQF
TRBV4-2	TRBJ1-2	ASSQDLGEGLDGYGYT
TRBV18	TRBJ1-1	ASSPQQGSTEAF
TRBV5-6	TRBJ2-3	ASSLLTSGEQTDTQY
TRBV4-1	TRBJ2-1	ASSQEGKGLSFNEQF
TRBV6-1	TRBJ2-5	ASSTRGETQY
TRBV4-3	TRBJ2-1	ASSRNGAGNYNEQF
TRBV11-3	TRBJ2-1	ASTVGGLAGSPYNEQF
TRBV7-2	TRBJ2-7	ASSARRGISYEQY
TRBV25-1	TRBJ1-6	ASSAGGGQGSPLH
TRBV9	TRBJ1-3	ASSTGGGNTIY
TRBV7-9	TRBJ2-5	ASSLIGTGGKETQY